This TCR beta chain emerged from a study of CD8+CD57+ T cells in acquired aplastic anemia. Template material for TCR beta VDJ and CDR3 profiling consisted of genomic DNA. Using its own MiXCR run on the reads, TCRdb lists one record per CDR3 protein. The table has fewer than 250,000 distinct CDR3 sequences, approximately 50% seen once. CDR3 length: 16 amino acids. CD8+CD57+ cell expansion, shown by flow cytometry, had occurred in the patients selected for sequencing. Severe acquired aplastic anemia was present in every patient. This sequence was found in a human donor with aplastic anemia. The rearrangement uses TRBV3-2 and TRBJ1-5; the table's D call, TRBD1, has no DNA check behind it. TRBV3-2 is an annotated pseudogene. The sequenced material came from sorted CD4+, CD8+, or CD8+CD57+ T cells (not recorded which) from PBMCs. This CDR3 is CASSFGTAYSNQPQHF. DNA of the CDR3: TGTGCCAGCAGCTTCGGGACAGCTTATAGCAATCAGCCCCAGCATTTT.